Below, one T cell receptor (beta chain) is given with its context. The target antigen is unknown. The V gene's germline CDR1 is SGHTA and CDR2 FQGNSA. The CDR3 consists of 13 residues. V was trimmed by 11 bases and J by 0 bases, leaving 11 bases between them. This specimen belongs to a study of tumor-infiltrating lymphocytes in localized non-small cell lung cancer. Repertoires were generated with immunoSEQ multiplex PCR, while TCRdb's copy carries only in-frame clones and drops some. Here the sample spans some 7,100 clones, under 80% being singletons. Study-wide points: Only some patients had TCR sequencing, depending on available tissue.

The receptor was isolated from a human donor with non-small cell lung cancer. This sequence joins TRBV7-2 and TRBJ1-5; D is uncertain. The sequencing sample was made of uninvolved lung tissue not adjacent to the tumor. The CDR3 protein is CACGEYSNQPQHF. The CDR3 bases are TGTGCCTGTGGGGAGTATAGCAATCAGCCCCAGCATTTT.